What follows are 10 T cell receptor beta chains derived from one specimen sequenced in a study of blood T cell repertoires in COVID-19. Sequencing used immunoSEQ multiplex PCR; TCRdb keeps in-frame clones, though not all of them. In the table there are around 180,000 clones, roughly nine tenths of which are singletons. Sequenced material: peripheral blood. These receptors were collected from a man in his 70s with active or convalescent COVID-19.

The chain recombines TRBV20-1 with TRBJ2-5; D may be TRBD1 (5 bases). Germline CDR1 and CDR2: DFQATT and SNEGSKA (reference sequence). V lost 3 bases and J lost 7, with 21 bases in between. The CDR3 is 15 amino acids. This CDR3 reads CSASSRAEQQGTQYF. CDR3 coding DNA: TGCAGTGCTAGTTCCCGGGCCGAACAGCAGGGGACCCAGTACTTC.

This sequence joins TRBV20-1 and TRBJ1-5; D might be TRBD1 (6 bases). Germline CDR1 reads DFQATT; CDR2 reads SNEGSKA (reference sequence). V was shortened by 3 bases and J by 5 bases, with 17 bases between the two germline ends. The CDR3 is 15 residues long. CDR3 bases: TGCAGTGCTAGTTACTCTCAGGGGTCTTATCAGCCCCAGCATTTT. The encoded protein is CSASYSQGSYQPQHF.

DNA for the CDR3: TGTGCCAGCTCACCCATCCCCCCTAGCGTGAGCTCCTACAATGAGCAGTTCTTC. It encodes CASSPIPPSVSSYNEQFF. This chain joins TRBV18 and TRBJ2-1; possible D gene TRBD2, 6 bases. V was clipped by 3 bases and J by 0 bases, with 18 bases between them. The CDR3 covers 18 residues. Looked up from germline, CDR1 is KGHSH and CDR2 is LQKENI.

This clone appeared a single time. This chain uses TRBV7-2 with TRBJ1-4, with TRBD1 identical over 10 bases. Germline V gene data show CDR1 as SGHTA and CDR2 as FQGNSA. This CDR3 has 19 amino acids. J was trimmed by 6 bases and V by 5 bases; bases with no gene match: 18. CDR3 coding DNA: TGTGCCAGCAGCCTCGAACCCGGGACAGGGGAAGTAGGGGATGAAAAACTGTTTTTT. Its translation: CASSLEPGTGEVGDEKLFF.

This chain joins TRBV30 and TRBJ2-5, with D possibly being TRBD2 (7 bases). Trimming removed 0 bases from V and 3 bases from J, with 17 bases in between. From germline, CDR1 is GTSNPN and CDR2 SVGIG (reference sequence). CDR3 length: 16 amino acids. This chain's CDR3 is CAWSVGGAMREETQYF. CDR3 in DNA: TGTGCCTGGAGTGTAGGGGGGGCCATGAGGGAAGAGACCCAGTACTTC.

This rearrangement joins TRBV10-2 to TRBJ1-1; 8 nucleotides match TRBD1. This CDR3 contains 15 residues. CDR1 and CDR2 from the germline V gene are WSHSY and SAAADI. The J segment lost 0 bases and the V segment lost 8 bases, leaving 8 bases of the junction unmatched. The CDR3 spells CASSRTGLMNTEAFF. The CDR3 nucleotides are TGCGCCAGCTCACGGACAGGGCTGATGAACACTGAAGCTTTCTTT.

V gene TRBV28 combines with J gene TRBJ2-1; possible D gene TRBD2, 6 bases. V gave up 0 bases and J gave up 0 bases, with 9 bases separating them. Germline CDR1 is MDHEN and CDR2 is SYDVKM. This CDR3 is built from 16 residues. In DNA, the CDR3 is TGTGCCAGCAGTTTATGGCGGAGGGTCTCCTACAATGAGCAGTTCTTC. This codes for CASSLWRRVSYNEQFF.

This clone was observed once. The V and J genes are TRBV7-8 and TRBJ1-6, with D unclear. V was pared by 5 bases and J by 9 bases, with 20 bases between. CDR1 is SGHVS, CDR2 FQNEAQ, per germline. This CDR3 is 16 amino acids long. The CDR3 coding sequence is TGTGCCAGCAGCCGAGACATGTCCCCCCTTTCTTCACCCCTCCACTTT. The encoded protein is CASSRDMSPLSSPLHF. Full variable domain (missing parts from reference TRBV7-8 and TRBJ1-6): GAGVSQSPRYKVAKRGQDVALRCDPISGHVSLFWYQQALGQGPEFLTYFQNEAQLDKSGLPSDRFFAERPEGSVSTLKIQRTQQEDSAVYLCASSRDMSPLSSPLHFGNGTRLTVT.

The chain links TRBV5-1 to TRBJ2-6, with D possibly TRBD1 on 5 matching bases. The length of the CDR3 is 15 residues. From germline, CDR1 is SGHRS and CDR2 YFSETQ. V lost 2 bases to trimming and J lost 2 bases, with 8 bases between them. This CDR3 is CASSLGQPGANVLTF. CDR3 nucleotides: TGCGCCAGCAGCTTAGGACAACCTGGGGCCAACGTCCTGACTTTC. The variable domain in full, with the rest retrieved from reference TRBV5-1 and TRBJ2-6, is KAGVTQTPRYLIKTRGQQVTLSCSPISGHRSVSWYQQTPGQGLQFLFEYFSETQRNKGNFPGRFSGRQFSNSRSEMNVSTLELGDSALYLCASSLGQPGANVLTFGAGSRLTVL.

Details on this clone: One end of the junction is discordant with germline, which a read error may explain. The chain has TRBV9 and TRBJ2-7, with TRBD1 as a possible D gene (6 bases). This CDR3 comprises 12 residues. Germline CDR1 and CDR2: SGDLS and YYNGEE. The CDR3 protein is CASSVIGGHPHF. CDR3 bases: TGTGCCAGCAGCGTGATTGGGGGACATCCTCACTTC.